The T cell receptor (beta chain) under discussion was sequenced for a study of blood T cells in healthy people across ages (dated by TCRdb to the mid-2010s). About the investigation overall: In model experiments, template switching captured roughly one uniquely barcoded TCR beta cDNA molecule for every two T cells. To avoid experimental bias, donors of different ages were spread randomly across the sequencing lanes. Using deep sequencing normalized with unique cDNA molecular identifiers, the study measured how TCR beta repertoire diversity changes with age. For two donors (one aged 18 to 30 and one aged 80 or older), the study analyzed two additional independent replicas of 1 million unique cDNA reads from the same blood draw. The donors were divided into four age groups: young (average approximately 16 years), middle-aged (roughly 40), aged (approximately 62) and long-lived (roughly 82). Here is what the overall study found, with its caveats: There was a strong correlation between observed TCR beta diversity and the percentage of naive T cells measured by flow cytometry. Since profiling was done on bulk unsorted PBMCs, naive and antigen-experienced compartments could not be conclusively compared. Compared with the aged group, more naive CD4+ T cells, fewer expanded clones and increased TCR diversity were shown by the long-lived group, suggesting age selection. The CMV infection status of donors was not known, potentially confounding age-related changes in expanded clonotypes. Estimates of total diversity based on one million sequenced T cells were regarded as lower bounds and as underestimates. Observed TCR beta diversity per million T cells fell roughly linearly with age, and a significant reduction was already apparent by age roughly 41.

Systemically healthy Caucasian individuals from Russia, some 36 in total and aged about 6 to 95 years, were included as donors. Each donor gave roughly 11 milliliters of peripheral blood, drawn into EDTA-treated Vacutainer tubes. Ficoll-Paque density-gradient centrifugation was used to isolate PBMCs, with at least 6.5 million per sample. Total RNA was extracted from PBMCs with Trizol reagent, with at least 6 micrograms obtained per sample. Naive CD45RAhigh/CD27high T cell percentages were measured by flow cytometry on a PBMC aliquot from every donor. CDR1 and CDR2 (MGHRA, YSYEKL) derive from the germline V gene. The CDR3 covers 13 residues, taking in both the cysteine and the phenylalanine. Only the CDR3 part of the read is kept: 39 bases, read in frame from the first base. On this clonotype itself: This receptor's antigen is unknown. Base qualities are not provided; no much larger clone lies one nucleotide away.

The library was produced with 5' RACE. Sequencing was carried out with an Illumina HiSeq 2500. The second PCR ran for about 6 to 11 cycles and used a J-beta primer mix along with a sample-barcoded 5' primer. Each TCR beta cDNA molecule received a unique molecular identifier from a template-switch 5' adaptor carrying 12 random nucleotides. Each sample yielded at least 2.5 million CDR3-containing paired-end reads. All of the RNA was converted into first-strand cDNA using the Mint cDNA synthesis kit, with a TRBC-specific oligonucleotide serving as the primer. After uracil-DNA glycosylase treatment, a first 18-cycle PCR used universal primers M1SS and BC2_uni_R on all cDNA. The published analysis was carried out like this. Normalization of each sample was performed by random selection of 1 million high-quality reads, each carrying a distinct molecular identifier. Reads with shared molecular identifiers were discarded instead of being binned into consensus sequences. CDR3 identification, clonotype clustering and error correction used MiTCR with a Q25 quality threshold and the strictest error-elimination algorithm. A nonparametric unseen species model using Euler transformation provided a lower-bound estimate of total TCR beta diversity. The raw public reads went through TCRdb reprocessing: fastp at Q25, MiXCR clone calling, in-frame beta chains kept. Every CDR3 protein is listed once, alongside the most common genes and DNA of its rows. TCRdb, not the authors, supplied the V and J calls. For this sample the table gives approximately 690,000 distinct CDR3 sequences, of which 45% to 65% were detected only once. The top ten hold more than 35% of the sample.

The sample was blood. This clonotype was sampled from a man aged 55-75 years in good health. The sequence is built from TRBV4-1 and TRBJ2-5, with no confident D gene call. The DNA end favors TRBJ2-7, so the J call may be wrong. The DNA is TGCGCCAGCAGCCAAGAAATCTTCTACGAGCAGTACTTC. Translated, this is CASSQEIFYEQYF.